The 32 T cell receptor beta chains reported below all come from one sample, sequenced in a study of cytomegalovirus exposure and HLA in healthy donors. 60 Vbeta and 13 Jbeta primers were used in PCR. Here immunoSEQ multiplex PCR was the method, and the copy in TCRdb shows in-frame clones only, minus some. The sample contains around 160,000 clones, more than 65% of which appear only once. Sequenced input: PBMCs. Source of these receptors: a woman in her thirties or forties in good health and CMV-seropositive.

This chain links TRBV27 with TRBJ1-1; possibly TRBD1 for D (5 bases). Trimming stripped 5 bases from V and 0 bases from J, with 10 bases between. CDR1 and CDR2 (germline): MNHEY, SMNVEV (reference sequence). The CDR3 is made up of 14 amino acids. The CDR3 spells CASSKTGLNTEAFF. CDR3 in DNA: TGTGCCAGCAGTAAAACAGGCTTGAACACTGAAGCTTTCTTT.

V gene TRBV4-2 combines with J gene TRBJ1-2, with 7 nucleotides matching TRBD1. Germline CDR1 reads LGHNA; CDR2 reads YNFKEQ. V gave up 3 bases and J gave up 0 bases; unmatched junction bases: 4. This CDR3 spans 15 amino acids. The CDR3 DNA sequence: TGTGCCAGCAGCCAGACAGGGAAAGCTAACTATGGCTACACCTTC. It specifies CASSQTGKANYGYTF.

The chain uses TRBV7-8 and TRBJ1-2; 11 bases map to TRBD1. The CDR3 totals 14 residues. V was clipped by 5 bases and J by 7 bases; unmatched bases: 6. The germline V gene encodes CDR1 SGHVS and CDR2 FQNEAQ. CDR3 coding DNA: TGTGCCAGCAGCCTCTGGACAGGGGGCTCTGGCTACACCTTC. This encodes CASSLWTGGSGYTF.

The chain carries TRBV10-3 and TRBJ1-3, with 7 bases that match TRBD1. From germline, CDR1 is ENHRY and CDR2 SYGVKD. The CDR3 length is 13 residues. Trimming took 4 bases from V and 4 from J; bases not matched to a gene: 1. As DNA, the CDR3 is TGTGCCATCAGTGTGACAGGGGGAAACACCATATATTTT. Translation: CAISVTGGNTIYF.

The chain uses TRBV7-3 and TRBJ2-3, with 9 bases lining up with TRBD1. The germline V gene has CDR1 SGHTA and CDR2 FQGTGA. This CDR3 contains 15 residues. Trimming cost V 5 bases and J 2 bases; bases outside gene matches: 5. CDR3 amino acids: CASSPIQGATDTQYF. CDR3 in DNA: TGTGCCAGCAGCCCCATACAGGGGGCCACAGATACGCAGTATTTT.

The gene calls are TRBV5-6 and TRBJ2-5, with 8 bases identical to TRBD1. Germline trimming cut 0 bases from V and 5 bases from J; bases unmatched to any gene: 6. The length of the CDR3 is 15 residues. Germline CDR1 reads SGHDT; CDR2 reads YYEEEE. CDR3 amino acids: CASSLETGVVETQYF. CDR3 nucleotide sequence: TGTGCCAGCAGCTTGGAGACAGGGGTAGTGGAGACCCAGTACTTC.

This clone has a handful of counts. This rearrangement joins TRBV4-3 to TRBJ1-1; D might be TRBD1 (6 bases). The length of the CDR3 is 13 residues. Germline loops: CDR1 LGHNA, CDR2 YSLEER. V was cut by 6 bases and J by 5 bases, with 13 bases left in between. CDR3 coding DNA: TGCGCCAGCAGTTACGGGGGGCGTACTGAAGCTTTCTTT. Residues: CASSYGGRTEAFF.

The chain joins TRBV6-5 to TRBJ2-1, with 9 bases aligning to TRBD2. The ends lost 2 bases at V and 3 bases at J; junction bases unmatched: 5. Germline V gives CDR1 MNHEY, CDR2 SVGAGI. This CDR3 is built from 16 residues. CDR3 sequence: CASSYALAGHYNEQFF. CDR3 bases: TGTGCCAGCAGTTACGCTCTAGCGGGGCACTACAATGAGCAGTTCTTC.

The chain has TRBV4-3 and TRBJ1-2; 8 bases align to TRBD1. Trimming at V came to 0 bases and at J to 4 bases, leaving 4 bases not matched to a gene. The germline V gene has CDR1 LGHNA and CDR2 YSLEER. The CDR3 contains 15 residues. The CDR3 sequence is CASSQDWDRTYGYTF. The DNA for the CDR3 is TGCGCCAGCAGCCAAGATTGGGACAGGACCTATGGCTACACCTTC.

The chain is built from TRBV6-6 and TRBJ1-2; the D is unclear. The germline V gene has CDR1 MNHNY and CDR2 SVGAGI (reference sequence). V was clipped by 2 bases and J by 5 bases, with 12 bases between them. The CDR3 is 14 residues long. The CDR3 spells CASSYSGERYGYTF. The CDR3 coding sequence is TGTGCCAGCAGTTACAGCGGCGAGAGGTATGGCTACACCTTC.

This clone was counted once. The chain carries TRBV5-1 and TRBJ2-3; the match to TRBD2 covers 7 bases. Germline trimming cut 2 bases from V and 11 bases from J; bases unmatched to any gene: 11. CDR1 is SGHRS and CDR2 is YFSETQ in the germline V gene. The CDR3 extends over 14 amino acids. The CDR3 loop is CASSFVREQEVQYF. DNA for the CDR3: TGCGCCAGCAGCTTCGTGCGGGAGCAAGAGGTGCAGTATTTT.

The J gene is TRBJ1-5, the V gene TRBV21-1; the listed D gene, TRBD1, was not tested against the DNA. TRBV21-1 is a documented pseudogene. The CDR3 has 15 residues. CDR3: CASSPGQVLYQPQHF. The CDR3 nucleotides are TGTGCCAGCAGTCCGGGACAGGTGTTATACCAGCCCCAGCATTTT.

This chain uses TRBV4-3 with TRBJ1-2, with TRBD1 identical over 8 bases. CDR3 length: 16 amino acids. CDR1 and CDR2 from the germline V gene are LGHNA and YSLEER. The V and J ends lost 0 bases and 4 bases, in that order; junction bases with no gene match: 7. The CDR3 reads CASSQDLEQGVYGYTF. CDR3 coding DNA: TGCGCCAGCAGCCAAGATCTGGAACAGGGGGTCTATGGCTACACCTTC.

As concerns this clone: The junction departs from germline at one end; a sequencing error may be responsible. The J gene is TRBJ1-2, the V gene TRBV6-6, with TRBD1 as a possible D gene (6 bases). Germline V gene data show CDR1 as MNHNY and CDR2 as SVGAGI (reference sequence). This CDR3 has 15 amino acids. The CDR3 region is CASSYIGGPNYGYPF. CDR3 DNA sequence: TGTGCCAGCAGTTACATCGGGGGGCCCAACTATGGCTACCCCTTC.

This rearrangement joins TRBV5-5 to TRBJ2-7; no definite D call. CDR3 length: 13 residues. The germline V and J ends were trimmed by 2 bases and 1 base, with 7 bases remaining between them. Looked up from germline, CDR1 is SGHKS and CDR2 is YYEKEE (reference sequence). The CDR3 sequence: CASSFGSSYEQYF. DNA for the CDR3: TGTGCCAGCAGCTTCGGGTCGTCCTACGAGCAGTACTTC.

The genes are TRBV19 and TRBJ2-1, with D uncertain. Germline CDR1 is LNHDA and CDR2 is SQIVND (reference sequence). V lost 4 bases, J lost 5 bases, and 9 bases lay in between. The CDR3 contains 13 residues. This CDR3 is CASSTLVNNEQFF. CDR3 bases: TGTGCCAGTAGTACTCTAGTCAACAATGAGCAGTTCTTC.

This clone came up many times. A read error may account for a junction end that differs from germline. The chain employs TRBV4-3 and TRBJ1-2; no clear D. The CDR3 is 14 residues long. Per the germline V gene, CDR1 is LGHNA and CDR2 is YSLEER. The CDR3 protein is CASSQGRNNDGYTF. The CDR3 coding sequence is TGCGCCAGCAGCCAGGGCAGGAATAACGATGGCTACACCTTC.

This clone has only a few counts. This chain links TRBV19 with TRBJ2-1; D call uncertain. Germline V lookup: CDR1 LNHDA, CDR2 SQIVND (reference sequence). V lost 7 bases, J lost 3 bases, and 13 bases lay in between. The CDR3 runs 14 residues. The CDR3 DNA is TGTGCCAGTACCGAGTCGTCTCTCTACAATGAGCAGTTCTTC. Protein sequence: CASTESSLYNEQFF.

The chain recombines TRBV30 with TRBJ1-2; 9 nucleotides match TRBD1. V shed 5 bases, J shed 9 bases, and the junction held 13 bases outside the gene matches. This CDR3 has 14 residues. Germline V gene data show CDR1 as GTSNPN and CDR2 as SVGIG (reference sequence). As DNA, the CDR3 is TGTGCCTGGGTCATGACCGGGACAGGGTGTTGCTACACCTTC. Amino acids: CAWVMTGTGCCYTF.

This clone has only one observation. J is TRBJ1-2 and V is TRBV2, with 9 positions matching TRBD1. This CDR3 region has 14 residues. Germline CDR1 is SNHLY and CDR2 is FYNNEI. V dropped 7 bases and J dropped 8; count of bases not matched to a gene: 11. CDR3 region: CASIGPGQGGGYTF. CDR3 bases: TGTGCCAGCATTGGTCCGGGACAGGGAGGGGGCTACACCTTC.

The rearrangement uses TRBV6-1 and TRBJ2-7; 7 bases align to TRBD2. This CDR3 contains 15 residues. Looked up from germline, CDR1 is MNHNS and CDR2 is SASEGT. The V segment lost 7 bases and the J segment 3 bases; nucleotides outside the gene matches: 12. The CDR3 DNA sequence: TGTGCCAGCAACCTGGGAGCGGGGAGCGGCTACGAGCAGTACTTC. This codes for CASNLGAGSGYEQYF.

The rearrangement links TRBV4-3 to TRBJ2-5, with 8 bases that match TRBD2. J lost 7 bases, V lost 0 bases, and 10 bases had no gene match. Germline CDR1 reads LGHNA; CDR2 reads YSLEER. The CDR3 has 16 residues. The chain's CDR3 is CASSQEASGWRVTQYF. CDR3 bases: TGCGCCAGCAGCCAAGAAGCTAGCGGGTGGCGGGTGACCCAGTACTTC.

The CDR3 loop is CASSSGLAGETQYF. CDR3 DNA sequence: TGTGCCAGCAGCTCCGGACTAGCGGGAGAGACCCAGTACTTC. The chain combines TRBV7-3 with TRBJ2-5, with 11 nucleotides matching TRBD2. V trimming: 4 bases; J trimming: 4 bases; junction bases outside the gene matches: 2. CDR1 is SGHTA and CDR2 is FQGTGA in the germline V gene. The CDR3 sequence is 14 residues long.

The rearrangement links TRBV10-3 to TRBJ1-2, with 8 bases that match TRBD1. The CDR3 totals 14 residues. Looked up from germline, CDR1 is ENHRY and CDR2 is SYGVKD. After removal of 1 base from V and 6 bases from J, the junction contained 4 bases not matched to a gene. The DNA for the CDR3 is TGTGCCATCAGTGAGTGGAACAGGGGGGATGGCTACACCTTC. Its translation is CAISEWNRGDGYTF.

The rearrangement links TRBV5-1 to TRBJ2-3; D ambiguous. The germline V gene has CDR1 SGHRS and CDR2 YFSETQ. Trimming took off 2 bases at V and 0 bases at J, with 7 bases between the two ends. The CDR3 runs 14 residues. The CDR3: CASSFSESTDTQYF. CDR3 sequence (DNA): TGCGCCAGCAGCTTTTCGGAGAGCACAGATACGCAGTATTTT.

The chain combines TRBV4-3 with TRBJ2-1, with D possibly being TRBD2 (5 bases). Between the trimmed V and J ends, which lost 2 bases and 4 bases, there was a span of 12 bases. CDR3 length equals 15 residues. The germline CDR1 and CDR2 sequences are LGHNA and YSLEER. The CDR3 DNA is TGCGCCAGCAGCCAATCGGGCCTAGCTTACAATGAGCAGTTCTTC. Residues: CASSQSGLAYNEQFF.

The chain carries TRBV5-1 and TRBJ1-5; D unresolved. Trimming pared 0 bases from V and 7 bases from J, leaving 14 bases between. CDR1 SGHRS and CDR2 YFSETQ come from the germline V gene. This CDR3 is 15 amino acids long. CDR3 DNA: TGCGCCAGCAGCTTGGAACCGGGGATGAGACAGCCCCAGCATTTT. Amino acid sequence: CASSLEPGMRQPQHF.

The chain uses TRBV6-1 and TRBJ1-5; D is perhaps TRBD1 (5 bases). The CDR3 totals 13 residues. Germline-derived CDR1 and CDR2 are MNHNS and SASEGT. Trimming cost V 6 bases and J 7 bases, with 13 bases left between them. The CDR3: CASSNGWGQPQHF. Here the CDR3 DNA reads TGTGCCAGCAGCAACGGGTGGGGCCAGCCCCAGCATTTT.

The chain recombines TRBV27 with TRBJ1-3; D is possibly TRBD1 (6 bases). V dropped 5 bases and J dropped 3 bases, with 17 bases sitting between them. The length of the CDR3 is 16 residues. The germline V gene encodes CDR1 MNHEY and CDR2 SMNVEV (reference sequence). CDR3 nucleotide sequence: TGTGCCAGCAGTCCTCGGACAGCCACCCTTGGAAACACCATATATTTT. Translating gives CASSPRTATLGNTIYF.

This chain connects TRBV9 to TRBJ1-2, with 9 bases that match TRBD1. Germline assignment: CDR1 SGDLS and CDR2 YYNGEE. This CDR3 region has 13 residues. Unmatched junction bases numbered 6, after V lost 4 bases and J lost 8 bases. The DNA for the CDR3 is TGTGCCAGCAGCCTGGGACAGGGTCAGGGCTACACCTTC. It translates to CASSLGQGQGYTF.

The chain is built from TRBV2 and TRBJ2-2; no firm D call. Germline lookup yields CDR1 SNHLY and CDR2 FYNNEI. V dropped 1 base and J dropped 2 bases, with 14 bases sitting between them. The CDR3 covers 17 residues. DNA of the CDR3: TGTGCCAGCAGTGAAGGTACGCTGGCCCCAAACACCGGGGAGCTGTTTTTT. Translated, it gives CASSEGTLAPNTGELFF. The whole variable domain, remainder taken from reference TRBV2 and TRBJ2-2, is EPEVTQTPSHQVTQMGQEVILRCVPISNHLYFYWYRQILGQKVEFLVSFYNNEISEKSEIFDDQFSVERPDGSNFTLKIRSTKLEDSAMYFCASSEGTLAPNTGELFFGEGSRLTVL.

This clone was recorded a few times. This chain joins TRBV4-2 and TRBJ1-6; D uncertain. CDR3 length: 16 amino acids. V was pared by 4 bases and J by 0 bases, with 10 bases between. Germline CDR1 is LGHNA and CDR2 is YNFKEQ. The CDR3 DNA is TGTGCCAGCAGCCTCGAGCGCGGCTCCTATAATTCACCCCTCCACTTT. Protein product: CASSLERGSYNSPLHF.